The clone carrying this T cell receptor beta chain was counted ten times or more. The antigen remains unidentified. The sample comes from a study of T cells in Graves' hyperthyroidism and ophthalmopathy. Study findings and constraints: In validation, the model predicted ophthalmopathy. These predictions came a median approximately six months before onset. Ophthalmopathy was distinguished from stable hyperthyroidism by 13 V-J signatures.

TCR beta CDR3 region amplification was performed from RNA transcripts. Primed by the HTBI set, a first-round RT-PCR was run on the TCR CDR3. TCRdb passed the multiplex PCR reads through MiXCR, listing each CDR3 protein once. The sample has under 350,000 distinct CDR3 sequences; approximately 13% are singletons. Fresh peripheral blood, about 9.6 ml, yielded the PBMCs. Sequencing was carried out using blood. This sequence originates from a woman in her thirties or forties with Graves' ophthalmopathy.

The CDR3, as DNA: TGTGCCAGCAGTTACTCCCGGACCTATGGCTACACCTTC. This codes for CASSYSRTYGYTF. This chain joins TRBV6-6 and TRBJ1-2; D is unclear. This CDR3 is built from 13 residues. Germline lookup yields CDR1 MNHNY and CDR2 SVGAGI (reference sequence). V lost 0 bases and J lost 4, with 6 bases in between.